This paragraph covers one TCR beta chain sequence. The sample is drawn from a study of shared clonotypes between healthy human individuals. Original methodology: In the immunoSEQ data, sequences were junction-only and lacked quality scores, so filtering differed. Clones were read by immunoSEQ multiplex PCR, and TCRdb kept only the in-frame ones, dropping some. D and trimming come from the DNA, and the V and J calls and clone size come from that table. The data show about 710,000 clones, around 73% seen once. Those who donated, Caucasian adults without exception, all lived in Nashville, Tennessee. Into CD45RA+ naive and CD45RA-negative memory subsets, the CD4+ cells were split. Trimming at V came to 7 bases and at J to 5 bases, leaving 10 bases not matched to a gene. The CDR3 extends over 15 amino acids. Germline V CDR1 and CDR2: MNHNS, SASEGT.

The sample taken for sequencing was memory CD4+ T cells sorted from blood. Subset meaning: CD45RA-negative fraction. The receptor was isolated from a woman under 40 in good health. The chain links TRBV6-1 to TRBJ1-2, with 10 bases fitting TRBD1. The CDR3 DNA reads TGTGCCAGCACCCTTCCGGGACAGGGGATATATGGCTACACCTTC. Its translation: CASTLPGQGIYGYTF.